This passage covers 22 T cell receptor beta chains from one sample sequenced in a study of beta chain features in type 1 diabetes (dated by TCRdb to 2017 to 2018). Libraries were prepared through the immunoSEQ multiplex PCR assay. The entire amount of isolated RNA was reverse transcribed using the High Capacity cDNA Reverse Transcription Kit, so the sequenced TCRB transcripts were expressed ones. This is the immuneACCESS table as TCRdb keeps it, with only in-frame sequences that have V and J called. A part of the clones is gone; compared with another copy, unresolved V genes explain less than half, and the rest is unexplained. This sample has some 200,000 clones in its table, and 16% of those were observed once. Less than 0.09% of the sample goes to the ten largest clones. No cognate antigen is known for these TCRs. What the research found in general, with its limitations: In all four CD4+ subsets, TCRB CDR3 length was moderately but significantly shorter in type 1 diabetes patients.

Sequencing used naive CD4+ T cells from blood. According to the study, the label for this sample's cell subset or site signals: true naive CD4+ T cells. Receptors were obtained from a man younger than 40 with type 1 diabetes.

This clone was seen once. The chain is built from TRBV5-1 and TRBJ1-1; D unclear. Per the germline V gene, CDR1 is SGHRS and CDR2 is YFSETQ. V was cut by 1 base and J by 2 bases, with 6 bases left in between. The CDR3 has 13 residues. The CDR3 DNA reads TGCGCCAGCAGCTTGTCACATAACACTGAAGCTTTCTTT. Residues: CASSLSHNTEAFF. The full variable domain, its missing parts supplied by reference TRBV5-1 and TRBJ1-1, is KAGVTQTPRYLIKTRGQQVTLSCSPISGHRSVSWYQQTPGQGLQFLFEYFSETQRNKGNFPGRFSGRQFSNSRSEMNVSTLELGDSALYLCASSLSHNTEAFFGQGTRLTVV.

This clone was seen a handful of times. The chain joins TRBV14 to TRBJ1-1; D is perhaps TRBD1 (5 bases). Germline CDR1 reads SGHDN; CDR2 reads FVKESK. The CDR3 loop spans 13 amino acids. The ends were cut back, 4 bases at V and 5 bases at J, with 11 bases in the middle. The CDR3 DNA follows: TGTGCCAGCAGCCCCTGGGAGGGGACTGAAGCTTTCTTT. Its translation is CASSPWEGTEAFF.

This chain connects TRBV28 to TRBJ2-7, with D perhaps TRBD2 (5 bases). The CDR3 runs 14 residues. V lost 3 bases, J lost 5 bases, and 14 bases lay in between. CDR1 and CDR2 from the germline V gene are MDHEN and SYDVKM. CDR3 loop: CASSFGGSRHEQYF. In DNA, the CDR3 is TGTGCCAGCAGTTTCGGCGGGTCAAGGCACGAGCAGTACTTC.

This clone was observed a few times. The chain uses TRBV7-2 and TRBJ2-2, with D tentatively TRBD2 (6 bases). V was shortened by 6 bases and J by 6 bases, with 11 bases between the two germline ends. This CDR3 has 13 residues. Germline CDR1 and CDR2: SGHTA and FQGNSA. CDR3 sequence (DNA): TGTGCCAGCAGGCAAGGAGGGTCCGGGGAGCTGTTTTTT. Translating gives CASRQGGSGELFF.

The chain is built from TRBV7-8 and TRBJ2-3, with 7 positions matching TRBD2. The CDR3 runs to 13 residues. CDR1 and CDR2 from the germline V gene are SGHVS and FQNEAQ. The ends lost 5 bases at V and 9 bases at J; junction bases unmatched: 8. This chain's CDR3 is CASSTAGTNTQYF. As DNA, the CDR3 is TGTGCCAGCAGCACTGCCGGGACTAACACGCAGTATTTT. Supplemented by reference TRBV7-8 and TRBJ2-3, the full variable domain reads GAGVSQSPRYKVAKRGQDVALRCDPISGHVSLFWYQQALGQGPEFLTYFQNEAQLDKSGLPSDRFFAERPEGSVSTLKIQRTQQEDSAVYLCASSTAGTNTQYFGPGTRLTVL.

The rearrangement uses TRBV5-1 and TRBJ2-6; no clear D gene. The CDR3 extends over 17 amino acids. V was cut by 0 bases and J by 0 bases, with 10 bases left in between. Germline-derived CDR1 and CDR2 are SGHRS and YFSETQ. This CDR3 reads CASSLANAASGANVLTF. The CDR3 DNA is TGCGCCAGCAGCTTGGCCAATGCAGCCTCTGGGGCCAACGTCCTGACTTTC.

Turning to this clone: The sample has other DNA sequences that encode this CDR3 too. The rearrangement links TRBV29-1 to TRBJ2-3, with D perhaps TRBD1 or TRBD2 (5 bases each). This CDR3 is 13 amino acids long. Germline loops: CDR1 SQVTM, CDR2 ANQGSEA. V shed 8 bases and J shed 6 bases, with 18 bases lying between them. DNA of the CDR3: TGCAGCCTGACCGGGGCTGGGTGGGATACGCAGTATTTT. It yields the protein CSLTGAGWDTQYF.

V gene TRBV28 combines with J gene TRBJ2-7, with 13 bases matching TRBD2. The V gene's germline CDR1 is MDHEN and CDR2 SYDVKM. The CDR3 length is 15 residues. The V and J ends lost 6 bases and 6 bases, in that order; junction bases with no gene match: 8. The CDR3 spells CASRLPGLAGSEQYF. The CDR3 DNA is TGTGCCAGCAGGTTACCGGGACTAGCGGGAAGCGAGCAGTACTTC.

This clone was seen a handful of times. In nucleotides, the CDR3 is TGCAGCGTATCCCCGCGACAGGTTAACTATGGCTACACCTTC. Protein: CSVSPRQVNYGYTF. The chain joins TRBV29-1 to TRBJ1-2, with D possibly being TRBD1 (6 bases). CDR3 size: 14 residues. Per the germline V gene, CDR1 is SQVTM and CDR2 is ANQGSEA. Deletions cut 6 bases from V and 1 base from J, with 15 bases between.

This clone was counted only a few times. The chain links TRBV9 to TRBJ2-5; D call uncertain. Germline-derived CDR1 and CDR2 are SGDLS and YYNGEE. Between the trimmed V and J ends, which lost 0 bases and 5 bases, there was a span of 20 bases. CDR3 size: 17 residues. This chain's CDR3 is CASSVAGSGLLVETQYF. The CDR3 DNA reads TGTGCCAGCAGCGTAGCTGGGTCAGGCCTCTTGGTGGAGACCCAGTACTTC. Looking up the rest from reference TRBV9 and TRBJ2-5 gives the full variable domain: DSGVTQTPKHLITATGQRVTLRCSPRSGDLSVYWYQQSLDQGLQFLIQYYNGEERAKGNILERFSAQQFPDLHSELNLSSLELGDSALYFCASSVAGSGLLVETQYFGPGTRLLVL.

J is TRBJ2-1 and V is TRBV29-1; maybe TRBD1 (6 bases). This CDR3 spans 14 amino acids. The V and J ends lost 7 bases and 0 bases respectively, with 13 bases between them. Germline loops: CDR1 SQVTM, CDR2 ANQGSEA. The CDR3 DNA sequence: TGCAGCGCACCGGACAGTAGCTCCTACAATGAGCAGTTCTTC. It specifies CSAPDSSSYNEQFF.

The CDR3 DNA sequence: TGCAGCGTTGATGGGGACATGAACACTGAAGCTTTCTTT. Amino acid sequence: CSVDGDMNTEAFF. The chain combines TRBV29-1 with TRBJ1-1; maybe TRBD1 (6 bases). The germline CDR1 and CDR2 sequences are SQVTM and ANQGSEA. The CDR3 is 13 amino acids. V lost 3 bases to trimming and J lost 0 bases, with 8 bases between them.

A few counts support this clone. The V and J genes are TRBV7-2 and TRBJ2-1; no firm D call. Germline CDR1 and CDR2: SGHTA and FQGNSA. CDR3 length: 13 residues. Trimming took off 6 bases at V and 6 bases at J, with 12 bases between the two ends. DNA of the CDR3: TGTGCCAGCAGGAATTTAGCTTCCAATGAGCAGTTCTTC. It yields the protein CASRNLASNEQFF.

The chain links TRBV7-2 to TRBJ1-1; D not certain. V was cut by 6 bases and J by 2 bases, with 13 bases left in between. Germline CDR1 is SGHTA and CDR2 is FQGNSA. The CDR3 consists of 14 residues. As DNA, the CDR3 is TGTGCCAGCAGGCCACAGCCGACTAACACTGAAGCTTTCTTT. Protein sequence: CASRPQPTNTEAFF.

V and J are TRBV29-1 and TRBJ2-1; D gene uncertain. The CDR3 has 13 residues. The germline CDR1 and CDR2 sequences are SQVTM and ANQGSEA. With 6 bases removed from V and 6 bases from J, the gap between germline ends came to 15 bases. The CDR3 DNA follows: TGCAGCGTCAAGCGACTCCGAGGCAATGAGCAGTTCTTC. Encoded protein: CSVKRLRGNEQFF.

The chain uses TRBV30 and TRBJ1-1; D call uncertain. The CDR3 runs 13 residues. V dropped 0 bases and J dropped 11 bases, with 16 bases sitting between them. Germline-derived CDR1 and CDR2 are GTSNPN and SVGIG (reference sequence). CDR3 nucleotide sequence: TGTGCCTGGAGTGTAGGAGCGTCCGATCTCGCTTTCTTT. It codes for CAWSVGASDLAFF.

This clone has just a few counts. This chain connects TRBV29-1 to TRBJ1-1; D possibly corresponds to TRBD1 (5 bases). V was cut by 3 bases and J by 4 bases, with 18 bases left in between. Germline V lookup: CDR1 SQVTM, CDR2 ANQGSEA. There are 15 residues in the CDR3. The CDR3, as DNA: TGCAGCGTTGATTGGGACCGGGTGGTGGCCACTGAAGCTTTCTTT. Translation gives CSVDWDRVVATEAFF.

The chain couples TRBV7-8 to TRBJ2-1; D not certain. The germline V and J ends were trimmed by 5 bases and 6 bases, with 17 bases remaining between them. Germline V gene sequence: CDR1 SGHVS, CDR2 FQNEAQ. This CDR3 has 15 residues. The CDR3 coding sequence is TGTGCCAGCAGCCCCCAGAGCTCACTGCCCAATGAGCAGTTCTTC. This sequence encodes CASSPQSSLPNEQFF.

The V and J genes are TRBV19 and TRBJ2-7; 10 nucleotides agree with TRBD1. The V segment lost 11 bases and the J segment 1 base; nucleotides outside the gene matches: 5. Germline lookup yields CDR1 LNHDA and CDR2 SQIVND (reference sequence). This CDR3 has 13 residues. CDR3: CACRDRGSYEQYF. Written as DNA, the CDR3 is TGTGCCTGTCGGGACAGGGGTTCCTACGAGCAGTACTTC.

The rearrangement joins TRBV28 to TRBJ2-3, with TRBD2 matching 10 bases. The germline gives CDR1 MDHEN, CDR2 SYDVKM. Trimming at V came to 3 bases and at J to 5 bases, leaving 8 bases not matched to a gene. The CDR3 has 16 residues. CDR3 sequence (DNA): TGTGCCAGCAGTTTGGCCTCGCTAGCGGGAGAAGATACGCAGTATTTT. Translating gives CASSLASLAGEDTQYF.

This clone was seen only a few times. The J gene is TRBJ1-2, the V gene TRBV29-1; tentative D call: TRBD1 (6 bases). V lost 7 bases and J lost 5, with 17 bases in between. From germline, CDR1 is SQVTM and CDR2 ANQGSEA. CDR3 length equals 13 residues. CDR3 residues: CSGGGRGEYGYTF. The CDR3 DNA reads TGCAGCGGCGGTGGCAGGGGAGAGTATGGCTACACCTTC.

This clone was counted only a few times. The rearrangement uses TRBV5-4 and TRBJ2-3; 9 bases are shared with TRBD2. CDR1 is SGHNT and CDR2 is YYREEE in the germline V gene (reference sequence). This CDR3 is 15 amino acids long. V gave up 0 bases and J gave up 3 bases; unmatched junction bases: 2. CDR3 nucleotide sequence: TGTGCCAGCAGCTTGGTAGCGGGAGCGACAGATACGCAGTATTTT. Translation gives CASSLVAGATDTQYF.